A selection of T cell receptor beta chains follows, all from one sample in a study of CD8 T cells in ankylosing spondylitis. MiXCR, applied by TCRdb to the 5' RACE reads, yields one record per CDR3 protein. In the table there are roughly 91,000 distinct CDR3 sequences, about 8.5% of which are singletons. What was sequenced was blood, either unsorted or a sorted T cell fraction (not recorded which). Every receptor here comes from a male donor with ankylosing spondylitis or in good health (not recorded which). Each CDR3 is given with its conserved first and last residue. A D gene is named only where the DNA matches it firmly. Expanded clones get a size class; other rows say once, few or many, or leave the size out.

size: few; V: TRBV11-3; D: NA; J: TRBJ2-1; CDR3: CASSPRRVSYNEQFF; DNA: TGTGCCAGCAGCCCGAGGAGGGTCTCCTACAATGAGCAGTTCTTC
size: many; V: TRBV27; D: NA; J: TRBJ2-7; CDR3: CASSYRGAYEQYF; DNA: TGTGCCAGCAGTTATCGCGGTGCCTACGAGCAGTACTTC
size: many; V: TRBV5-5; D: TRBD1; J: TRBJ1-2; CDR3: CASRSDRELWSYTF; DNA: TGTGCCAGCAGGTCGGACAGGGAGCTATGGAGCTACACCTTC
size: few; V: TRBV18; D: TRBD2; J: TRBJ2-1; CDR3: CASSPGGSGYNEQFF; DNA: TGTGCCAGCTCACCAGGCGGGAGTGGCTACAATGAGCAGTTCTTC
size: many; V: TRBV29-1; D: NA; J: TRBJ2-7; CDR3: CSALASYEQYF; DNA: TGCAGCGCTTTGGCCTCCTACGAGCAGTACTTC
size: many; V: TRBV4-1; D: NA; J: TRBJ2-1; CDR3: CASSQRPLRDHSYNEQFF; DNA: TGCGCCAGCAGCCAAAGGCCCCTACGGGACCACTCCTACAATGAGCAGTTCTTC
size: many; V: TRBV7-2; D: NA; J: TRBJ2-3; CDR3: CASSLGVYLTDTQYF; DNA: TGTGCCAGCAGCTTAGGCGTCTACCTCACAGATACGCAGTATTTT
size: many; V: TRBV7-2; D: TRBD2; J: TRBJ2-7; CDR3: CASSLILAGDEQYF; DNA: TGTGCCAGCAGCTTAATACTAGCGGGAGACGAGCAGTACTTC
size: many; V: TRBV12-3/TRBV12-4; D: NA; J: TRBJ2-7; CDR3: CASSSGTTLDQYF; DNA: TGTGCCAGCAGTTCCGGGACAACTCTCGATCAGTACTTC
size: many; V: TRBV11-2; D: NA; J: TRBJ1-1; CDR3: CASSHVKRAEAFF; DNA: TGTGCCAGCAGCCACGTTAAGAGGGCTGAAGCTTTCTTT
size: NA; V: TRBV12-3/TRBV12-4; D: NA; J: TRBJ2-1; CDR3: CASTLGPLSYNEQFF; DNA: TGTGCCAGCACCCTAGGACCCCTCTCCTACAATGAGCAGTTCTTC
size: many; V: TRBV12-5; D: NA; J: TRBJ1-1; CDR3: CASDQSGKDTEAFF; DNA: TGTGCTAGTGATCAATCAGGGAAGGACACTGAAGCTTTCTTT
size: many; V: TRBV12-3/TRBV12-4; D: NA; J: TRBJ1-6; CDR3: CASSLVGGGSPLHF; DNA: TGTGCCAGCAGTTTGGTAGGGGGGGGTTCACCCCTCCACTTT
size: few; V: TRBV30; D: NA; J: TRBJ2-5; CDR3: CAWSVSSETQYF; DNA: TGTGCCTGGAGCGTAAGCTCAGAGACCCAGTACTTC
size: NA; V: TRBV7-2; D: TRBD1; J: TRBJ1-2; CDR3: CASSLASGQPYGYTF; DNA: TGTGCCAGCAGCTTAGCATCGGGACAGCCCTATGGCTACACCTTC
size: NA; V: TRBV27; D: NA; J: TRBJ1-6; CDR3: CASSLVVGGNNSPLHF; DNA: TGTGCCAGCAGTTTAGTAGTCGGGGGAAACAATTCACCCCTCCACTTT
size: many; V: TRBV20-1; D: NA; J: TRBJ1-1; CDR3: CSAHGANTEAFF; DNA: TGCAGTGCTCATGGGGCGAACACTGAAGCTTTCTTT
size: few; V: TRBV10-2; D: NA; J: TRBJ1-2; CDR3: CASGENYGYTF; DNA: TGCGCCAGCGGAGAGAACTATGGCTACACCTTC
size: many; V: TRBV12-5; D: NA; J: TRBJ2-1; CDR3: CASGLVRTDEQFF; DNA: TGTGCTAGTGGTTTGGTACGAACGGATGAGCAGTTCTTC
size: many; V: TRBV20-1; D: NA; J: TRBJ2-7; CDR3: CSAREAGGYEQYF; DNA: TGCAGTGCCCGGGAAGCCGGTGGCTACGAGCAGTACTTC
size: NA; V: TRBV7-6; D: NA; J: TRBJ2-1; CDR3: CASSLLLTPYNEQFF; DNA: TGTGCCAGCAGCTTACTACTAACTCCCTACAATGAGCAGTTCTTC
size: NA; V: TRBV5-1; D: TRBD1; J: TRBJ1-1; CDR3: CASSLDRVGTEAFF; DNA: TGCGCCAGCAGCCTGGACAGGGTCGGAACTGAAGCTTTCTTT
size: many; V: TRBV20-1; D: NA; J: TRBJ1-5; CDR3: CSASYPGSANQPQHF; DNA: TGCAGTGCTAGTTATCCCGGGAGTGCGAATCAGCCCCAGCATTTT
size: many; V: TRBV4-3; D: NA; J: TRBJ2-1; CDR3: CASSQERAPSSYNEQFF; DNA: TGCGCCAGCAGCCAAGAACGAGCGCCGAGCTCCTACAATGAGCAGTTCTTC
size: many; V: TRBV3-1; D: NA; J: TRBJ1-6; CDR3: CASSQGVRNSPLHF; DNA: TGTGCCAGCAGCCAGGGGGTCCGAAATTCACCCCTCCACTTT
size: many; V: TRBV20-1; D: NA; J: TRBJ2-1; CDR3: CSAPWRSSYNEQFF; DNA: TGCAGTGCTCCCTGGCGGAGCTCCTACAATGAGCAGTTCTTC
size: NA; V: TRBV6-1; D: TRBD1; J: TRBJ2-5; CDR3: CASSPGPGQQETQYF; DNA: TGTGCCAGCAGCCCCGGACCGGGACAGCAAGAGACCCAGTACTTC